Presented here are 9 T cell receptor beta chains from one specimen sequenced in a study of molecular identifiers for immune sequencing clone quantification. TCRdb redid the calling of the PCR reads with MiXCR, one entry per CDR3 protein. The sample gives about 630,000 distinct CDR3 sequences, approximately 24% of which show up once; 0.78% is in the top ten. The sample comprised naive CD8+ T cells from blood, with Jurkat cell RNA spiked in. Subset denoted: FACS-sorted CD8+CD4-CCR7+CD45RA+ naive T cells. The receptors here all came from a human donor in good health. Some libraries in this study had Jurkat cell RNA spiked in.

With regard to this clonotype: A much more abundant neighbour one base away suggests this may be a read error. The chain joins TRBV6-5 to TRBJ2-7; D not resolved. The CDR3 has 12 residues. The germline CDR1 and CDR2 sequences are MNHEY and SVGAGI. The CDR3 region has the DNA TGTGCCGGCAGCACCGACCGATACGAGCAGTACTTC. It encodes CAGSTDRYEQYF.

The chain joins TRBV7-9 to TRBJ2-3; TRBD2 matches at 9 bases. This CDR3 contains 16 residues. V shed 5 bases and J 1 base; nucleotides not matched to a gene: 7. Germline-derived CDR1 and CDR2 are SEHNR and FQNEAQ (reference sequence). The CDR3 loop reads CASSVQRGDRTDTQYF. CDR3 bases: TGTGCCAGCAGCGTCCAGCGGGGGGACCGCACAGATACGCAGTATTTT. Combining the CDR3 with reference TRBV7-9 and TRBJ2-3 gives the whole variable domain DTGVSQNPRHKITKRGQNVTFRCDPISEHNRLYWYRQTLGQGPEFLTYFQNEAQLEKSRLLSDRFSAERPKGSFSTLEIQRTEQGDSAMYLCASSVQRGDRTDTQYFGPGTRLTVL.

This clonotype showed up many times. The chain uses TRBV24-1 and TRBJ1-5; D is undetermined. V dropped 4 bases and J dropped 4 bases, with 4 bases sitting between them. The CDR3 is made up of 12 amino acids. Germline V gives CDR1 KGHDR, CDR2 SFDVKD. The CDR3 region is CATSEGNQPQHF. In nucleotides, the CDR3 is TGTGCCACCAGTGAAGGGAATCAGCCCCAGCATTTT.

Concerning this clonotype itself: Since a much larger clone is just one base distant, this may be a read error. This rearrangement joins TRBV27 to TRBJ2-7; possibly TRBD1 or TRBD2 for D (6 bases each). This CDR3 is 15 amino acids long. From germline, CDR1 is MNHEY and CDR2 SMNVEV (reference sequence). Trimming stripped 6 bases from V and 4 bases from J, with 19 bases between. The CDR3 DNA reads as TGTGCCAGCAGGATCCCGTCGGGGGCAGGGTACGAGCAGTACTTC. Translation: CASRIPSGAGYEQYF.

With regard to this clonotype: A much larger clone lies one base from this, so it may be a read error. The final CDR3 position lacks the conserved phenylalanine or tryptophan, pointing to a likely read error. This sequence joins TRBV6-2 or TRBV6-3 and TRBJ1-5; 7 bases align to TRBD1. The V segment lost 2 bases and the J segment 3 bases; nucleotides outside the gene matches: 4. CDR1 and CDR2 from the germline V gene are MNHEY and SVGEGT. This CDR3 has 15 residues. The CDR3 region is CASSYRDSLNQPQHS. CDR3 DNA: TGTGCCAGCAGTTACCGGGACAGCCTCAATCAGCCCCAGCATTCT.

This chain joins TRBV7-9 and TRBJ2-7; no firm D call. Deletions cut 6 bases from V and 2 bases from J, with 20 bases between. Germline V gene sequence: CDR1 SEHNR, CDR2 FQNEAQ (reference sequence). The CDR3 has 16 residues. This CDR3 is CASSPTGPPGAYEQYF. The CDR3 DNA is TGTGCCAGCAGTCCAACCGGGCCCCCCGGAGCCTACGAGCAGTACTTC.

The CDR3 loop reads CASSSGLVGSYEQYF. In DNA, the CDR3 is TGTGCCAGCTCTTCGGGACTAGTAGGTTCCTACGAGCAGTACTTC. The chain carries TRBV6-2 or TRBV6-3 and TRBJ2-7; 8 bases line up with TRBD2. J lost 1 base, V lost 8 bases, and 10 bases had no gene match. The germline gives CDR1 MNHEY, CDR2 SVGEGT. CDR3 length: 15 amino acids.

V gene TRBV4-3 combines with J gene TRBJ2-7, with 13 bases fitting TRBD2. CDR3 length: 16 amino acids. The germline CDR1 and CDR2 sequences are LGHNA and YSLEER. J gave up 4 bases and V 1 base, and 4 bases lay outside the gene matches. The CDR3 reads CASSQGTSGSGYEQYF. CDR3 DNA sequence: TGCGCCAGCAGCCAAGGGACTAGCGGGAGTGGGTACGAGCAGTACTTC.

The chain uses TRBV27 and TRBJ2-1; TRBD2 matches 15 bases. This CDR3 has 18 amino acids. V lost 7 bases, J lost 5 bases, and 12 bases stayed unmatched. Germline CDR1 is MNHEY and CDR2 is SMNVEV (reference sequence). The CDR3: CASTEIMGLAGGHNEQFF. As DNA, the CDR3 is TGTGCCAGCACCGAAATAATGGGACTAGCGGGAGGCCACAATGAGCAGTTCTTC.